The 5 T cell receptor beta chains reported below all come from one sample, sequenced in a study of T-cell memory formation after mild COVID-19. TCRdb called the 5' RACE reads again in MiXCR, with one record for every CDR3 protein. The sample has roughly 120,000 distinct CDR3 sequences; roughly 15% are singletons. The sequencing input was PBMCs or a T cell subset sorted from them (not recorded which). These receptors all stem from an adult woman who had mild COVID-19 (a few samples of this study predate the infection). Cell type and time point are not known.

This sequence joins TRBV2 and TRBJ1-1, with 9 bases lining up with TRBD1. CDR3 size: 13 residues. Germline values: CDR1 SNHLY, CDR2 FYNNEI. J was trimmed by 4 bases and V by 6 bases; bases with no gene match: 3. The CDR3 sequence: CASRADRGTEAFF. DNA of the CDR3: TGTGCCAGCAGGGCGGACAGGGGCACTGAAGCTTTCTTT.

The chain has TRBV2 and TRBJ2-3; tentative D call: TRBD1 (5 bases). CDR3 size: 15 residues. The V end was cut by 3 bases, the J end by 0 bases, with 10 bases between. Germline CDR1 reads SNHLY; CDR2 reads FYNNEI. The CDR3 DNA sequence: TGTGCCAGCAGTGATGTCCGACAGAGCACAGATACGCAGTATTTT. It translates to CASSDVRQSTDTQYF.

The V gene is TRBV6-2 or TRBV6-3, the J gene TRBJ1-1; 10 positions agree with TRBD1. This CDR3 contains 16 residues. Unmatched junction bases numbered 3, after V lost 2 bases and J lost 0 bases. Germline lookup yields CDR1 MNHEY and CDR2 SVGEGT. This CDR3 reads CASSYVTGGMNTEAFF. CDR3 nucleotides: TGTGCCAGCAGTTACGTGACAGGGGGCATGAACACTGAAGCTTTCTTT.

V usage is TRBV25-1 and J usage is TRBJ2-3; tentatively, D is TRBD1 (6 bases). The V and J ends lost 4 bases and 13 bases respectively, with 9 bases between them. From germline, CDR1 is MGHDK and CDR2 SYGVNS. The CDR3 has 10 residues. CDR3 bases: TGTGCCAGCAGTGGAGGGGGAAAGTATTTT. It specifies CASSGGGKYF.

This clonotype was recorded a few times. V and J are TRBV5-6 and TRBJ2-7; 7 bases match TRBD1. Germline CDR1 is SGHDT and CDR2 is YYEEEE. This CDR3 region has 14 residues. V dropped 4 bases and J dropped 1; count of bases not matched to a gene: 5. The CDR3 region is CASSTRDRSYEQYF. CDR3 DNA sequence: TGTGCCAGCAGCACCCGGGACAGATCCTACGAGCAGTACTTC.